The clone carrying this TCR beta chain was seen repeatedly, ten times or more. As yet, its antigen is unknown. These data come from a study of spatial heterogeneity in lung cancer. Whole-study context: PBMC collected at follow-up were sequenced when available, a median of roughly 24 months after resection. More than 9.5 raw reads, on average, carried each unique TCR and UMI combination.

Whole-study results and caveats: Ubiquitous expanded tumor TCRs showed up in blood more at resection than follow-up.

Using its own MiXCR run on the 5' RACE reads, TCRdb lists one record per CDR3 protein. Altogether about 50,000 distinct CDR3 sequences are present, roughly 7.4% being singletons, with the ten largest covering about a third. V was trimmed by 3 bases and J by 11 bases, leaving 17 bases between them. The CDR3 is 14 residues long. The time point here: blood at routine non-recurrence follow-up after resection. Without sorting, whole RNA was sequenced from tumor, nontumor lung or frozen PBMC. The receptor comes from a female donor with early-stage non-small cell lung cancer. V and J are TRBV12-3 or TRBV12-4 and TRBJ2-1; D is undetermined. Sequenced here: PBMCs, sampled at follow-up. Written as DNA, the CDR3 is TGTGCCAGCAGTTTTTCCTTGGGTATCCCCCAGCAGTTCTTC. Residues: CASSFSLGIPQQFF.